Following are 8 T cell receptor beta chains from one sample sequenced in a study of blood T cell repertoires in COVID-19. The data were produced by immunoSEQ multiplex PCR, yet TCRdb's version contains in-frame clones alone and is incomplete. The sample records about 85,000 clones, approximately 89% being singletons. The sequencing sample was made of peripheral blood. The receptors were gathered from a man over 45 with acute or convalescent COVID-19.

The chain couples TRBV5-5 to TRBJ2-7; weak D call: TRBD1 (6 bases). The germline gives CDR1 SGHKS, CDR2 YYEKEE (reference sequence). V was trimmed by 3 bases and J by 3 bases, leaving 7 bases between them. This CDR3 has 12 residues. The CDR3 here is CASSSTGYEQYF. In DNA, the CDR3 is TGTGCCAGCAGCTCGACAGGCTACGAGCAGTACTTC.

CDR3 coding DNA: TGTGCCAGCAACTTAGCGGGAGGAAAGAGCGAGCAGTACTTC. Translating it yields CASNLAGGKSEQYF. The chain joins TRBV28 to TRBJ2-7, with TRBD2 matching 10 bases. In germline, CDR1 is MDHEN, CDR2 SYDVKM. Unmatched junction bases numbered 9, after V lost 7 bases and J lost 6 bases. This CDR3 contains 14 residues. Based on the CDR3 plus reference TRBV28 and TRBJ2-7, the full variable domain is DVKVTQSSRYLVKRTGEKVFLECVQDMDHENMFWYRQDPGLGLRLIYFSYDVKMKEKGDIPEGYSVSREKKERFSLILESASTNQTSMYLCASNLAGGKSEQYFGPGTRLTVT.

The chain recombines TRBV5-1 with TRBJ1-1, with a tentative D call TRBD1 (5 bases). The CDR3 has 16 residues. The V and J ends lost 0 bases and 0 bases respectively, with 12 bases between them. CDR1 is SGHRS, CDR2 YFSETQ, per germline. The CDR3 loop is CASSLEGPTVNTEAFF. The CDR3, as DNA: TGCGCCAGCAGCTTGGAGGGGCCGACTGTGAACACTGAAGCTTTCTTT.

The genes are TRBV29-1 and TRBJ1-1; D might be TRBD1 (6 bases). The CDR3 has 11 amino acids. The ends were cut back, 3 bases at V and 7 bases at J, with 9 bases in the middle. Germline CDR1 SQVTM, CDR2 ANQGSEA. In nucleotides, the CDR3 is TGCAGCGTTGAGGTAGGGGGTGAAGCTTTCTTT. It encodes CSVEVGGEAFF.

CDR3 DNA sequence: TGTGCCAGTAGTATGGGCGACAGGGCCTACAATGAGCAGTTCTTC. Translating it yields CASSMGDRAYNEQFF. The chain couples TRBV19 to TRBJ2-1, with TRBD1 matching 7 bases. This CDR3 has 15 residues. In germline, CDR1 is LNHDA, CDR2 SQIVND (reference sequence). Trimming took 3 bases from V and 2 from J; bases not matched to a gene: 4.

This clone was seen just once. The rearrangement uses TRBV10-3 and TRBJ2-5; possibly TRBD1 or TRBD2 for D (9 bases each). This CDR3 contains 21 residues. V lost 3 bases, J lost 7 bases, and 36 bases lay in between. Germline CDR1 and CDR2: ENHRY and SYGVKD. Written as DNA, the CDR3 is TGTGCCATCAGTGATGGACAGGGGATGATCCTAGCGGGAAACCATCCGGGGACCCAGTACTTC. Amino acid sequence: CAISDGQGMILAGNHPGTQYF.

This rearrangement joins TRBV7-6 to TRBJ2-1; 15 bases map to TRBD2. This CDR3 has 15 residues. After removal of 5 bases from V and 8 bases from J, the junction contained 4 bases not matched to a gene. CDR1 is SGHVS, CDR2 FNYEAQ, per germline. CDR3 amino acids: CASSLRTSGGDEQFF. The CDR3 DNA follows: TGTGCCAGCAGCCTCCGGACTAGCGGGGGGGATGAGCAGTTCTTC.

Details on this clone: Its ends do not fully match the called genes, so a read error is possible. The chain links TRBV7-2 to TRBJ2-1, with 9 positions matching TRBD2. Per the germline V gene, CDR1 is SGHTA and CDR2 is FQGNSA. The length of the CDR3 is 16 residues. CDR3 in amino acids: CASRRSLAGAYNEQFF. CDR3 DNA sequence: TGTGCCAGCAGACGTTCCTTAGCGGGGGCCTATAATGAGCAGTTCTTC. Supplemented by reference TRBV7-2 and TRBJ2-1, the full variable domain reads GAGVSQSPSNKVTEKGKDVELRCDPISGHTALYWYRQSLGQGLEFLIYFQGNSAPDKSGLPSDRFSAERTGGSVSTLTIQRTQQEDSAVYLCASRRSLAGAYNEQFFGPGTRLTVL.